Below are 31 T cell receptor beta chains sequenced from a single sample in a study of blood T cells in healthy people across ages. It was with a sample-barcoded 5' primer and a J-beta primer mix that a second PCR of about 6 to 11 cycles was run. TCRdb recomputed calls from the 5' RACE reads with MiXCR, one row per CDR3 protein. The data contain more than 1 million distinct CDR3 sequences, around 43% of them singletons. The sample was blood. Receptors originate from a woman aged 55-70 years in good health.

Notes on this clonotype: At one boundary the junction diverges from the germline segment, which might be a read error. The gene calls are TRBV27 and TRBJ2-1; D may be TRBD1 (6 bases). This CDR3 spans 13 amino acids. The germline V gene has CDR1 MNHEY and CDR2 SMNVEV (reference sequence). CDR3 coding DNA: TGTGCCGGCAGTTTGAGCAGGGGCGATGAGCAGTTCTTC. Amino acids: CAGSLSRGDEQFF.

The table lists this clonotype with a few counts. The chain combines TRBV9 with TRBJ2-3; D may be TRBD2 (5 bases). V was shortened by 0 bases and J by 3 bases, with 11 bases between the two germline ends. CDR1 SGDLS and CDR2 YYNGEE come from the germline V gene. This CDR3 has 15 residues. The CDR3 is CASSVGVGETDTQYF. The CDR3 DNA follows: TGTGCCAGCAGCGTAGGGGTGGGAGAAACAGATACGCAGTATTTT.

This clonotype has more than one count but fewer than ten. J is TRBJ1-1 and V is TRBV20-1; D is undetermined. The CDR3 sequence is 12 residues long. V dropped 0 bases and J dropped 5 bases, with 7 bases sitting between them. The V gene's germline CDR1 is DFQATT and CDR2 SNEGSKA (reference sequence). CDR3 bases: TGCAGTGCTAGAGAAATATGGACTGAAGCTTTCTTT. It codes for CSAREIWTEAFF.

The chain is built from TRBV20-1 and TRBJ1-4, with a possible D match to TRBD1 (6 bases). The germline CDR1 and CDR2 sequences are DFQATT and SNEGSKA (reference sequence). The CDR3 extends over 13 amino acids. V lost 4 bases and J lost 8, with 14 bases in between. The CDR3 protein is CSATGGGVEKLFF. The CDR3, as DNA: TGCAGTGCTACGGGGGGCGGAGTAGAAAAACTGTTTTTT.

The chain is built from TRBV20-1 and TRBJ2-4, with D perhaps matching TRBD1 (6 bases). The CDR3 length is 14 residues. Germline V gene lookup returns CDR1 DFQATT and CDR2 SNEGSKA (reference sequence). Deletions cut 3 bases from V and 8 bases from J, with 17 bases between. CDR3 sequence: CSARRQVRLDIQYF. CDR3 DNA sequence: TGCAGTGCTAGGAGACAGGTGCGGTTGGACATTCAGTACTTC.

This sequence joins TRBV28 and TRBJ1-4; TRBD1 is a possible D gene (5 bases). Trimming took off 4 bases at V and 5 bases at J, with 11 bases between the two ends. The length of the CDR3 is 14 residues. Germline loops: CDR1 MDHEN, CDR2 SYDVKM. The CDR3 is CASSYAGKNEKLFF. The CDR3 bases are TGTGCCAGCAGTTACGCAGGGAAGAATGAAAAACTGTTTTTT.

The CDR3 bases are TGCAGTGCCCCGCCGGGGACATCAGATGGCTACACCTTC. Its translation is CSAPPGTSDGYTF. V usage is TRBV20-1 and J usage is TRBJ1-2; D may be TRBD1 (6 bases). V gave up 6 bases and J gave up 6 bases, with 17 bases separating them. Germline-derived CDR1 and CDR2 are DFQATT and SNEGSKA (reference sequence). The CDR3 runs to 13 residues.

The chain recombines TRBV5-1 with TRBJ2-1; TRBD1 is a possible D gene (8 bases). Germline V gene sequence: CDR1 SGHRS, CDR2 YFSETQ. This CDR3 spans 19 amino acids. V lost 2 bases and J lost 3, with 24 bases in between. CDR3 protein: CASSFGQGKGWEGYNEQFF. In DNA, the CDR3 is TGCGCCAGCAGCTTCGGACAGGGAAAAGGGTGGGAGGGCTACAATGAGCAGTTCTTC.

The rearrangement links TRBV5-1 to TRBJ2-1, with D hard to call. Germline lookup yields CDR1 SGHRS and CDR2 YFSETQ. Between the trimmed V and J ends, which lost 4 bases and 4 bases, there was a span of 9 bases. The CDR3 sequence is 13 residues long. The DNA of the CDR3 is TGCGCCAGCAGCGAGCAGGCGTACAATGAGCAGTTCTTC. Protein: CASSEQAYNEQFF.

The V call is TRBV20-1, the J call TRBJ2-3; D may be TRBD1 (6 bases). The germline gives CDR1 DFQATT, CDR2 SNEGSKA (reference sequence). V lost 5 bases and J lost 9, with 15 bases in between. There are 12 residues in the CDR3. The CDR3 sequence: CSAPIPGDTQYF. The CDR3 DNA is TGCAGTGCTCCGATACCAGGGGACACGCAGTATTTT.

This clonotype has just a few counts. The chain is built from TRBV2 and TRBJ2-7; D not certain. V lost 3 bases, J lost 8 bases, and 8 bases lay in between. The CDR3 length is 11 residues. Germline V lookup: CDR1 SNHLY, CDR2 FYNNEI. The CDR3 is CASSEVWQQYF. The CDR3 nucleotides read TGTGCCAGCAGTGAGGTGTGGCAGCAGTACTTC.

The chain is built from TRBV20-1 and TRBJ2-5; 7 bases are shared with TRBD2. With 2 bases clipped from V and 11 bases from J, the junction kept 8 bases outside the gene matches. CDR3 length: 12 residues. Germline CDR1 and CDR2: DFQATT and SNEGSKA (reference sequence). In DNA form, the CDR3 reads TGCAGTGCTAGATCTGGGAGGGATGAGCAGTACTTC. It encodes CSARSGRDEQYF.

Only a few counts were recorded for this clonotype. The V gene is TRBV20-1, the J gene TRBJ2-3; 8 bases agree with TRBD1. V was pared by 8 bases and J by 2 bases, with 3 bases of the junction left unmatched. Germline CDR1 DFQATT, CDR2 SNEGSKA (reference sequence). The CDR3 totals 12 residues. CDR3: CSSTGATDTQYF. CDR3 DNA sequence: TGCAGTTCGACAGGGGCCACAGATACGCAGTATTTT.

Remarks on this clonotype: Compared with germline, one end of the junction differs, possibly owing to a read error. This chain joins TRBV28 and TRBJ2-1; D is undetermined. Germline loops: CDR1 MDHEN, CDR2 SYDVKM. CDR3 length: 15 amino acids. The CDR3 loop is CASRRPGRKVDERFF. The CDR3 bases are TGTGCCAGCAGACGGCCGGGTCGAAAAGTGGATGAGCGGTTCTTC.

This clonotype was seen a few times. The chain recombines TRBV29-1 with TRBJ2-7; 8 nucleotides align to TRBD2. This CDR3 is 14 amino acids long. The germline gives CDR1 SQVTM, CDR2 ANQGSEA. The V segment lost 6 bases and the J segment 2 bases; nucleotides outside the gene matches: 9. CDR3 in amino acids: CSVTSGSRTYEQYF. CDR3 DNA sequence: TGCAGCGTCACGAGCGGGAGCCGCACCTACGAGCAGTACTTC.

The rearrangement uses TRBV20-1 and TRBJ2-4; D tentatively reads TRBD1 or TRBD2 (5 bases each). The CDR3 consists of 16 residues. V dropped 0 bases and J dropped 4 bases, with 16 bases sitting between them. Germline assignment: CDR1 DFQATT and CDR2 SNEGSKA (reference sequence). CDR3 protein: CSARDEGRGMKNIQYF. The CDR3 region has the DNA TGCAGTGCTAGAGATGAGGGGAGAGGGATGAAAAACATTCAGTACTTC.

There are a few counts of this clonotype. This CDR3 is CASSEAGGFGYTF. The DNA for the CDR3 is TGTGCCAGCAGTGAAGCAGGGGGTTTTGGCTACACCTTC. This sequence joins TRBV2 and TRBJ1-2, with D tentatively TRBD1 (6 bases). The germline CDR1 and CDR2 sequences are SNHLY and FYNNEI. V was trimmed by 0 bases and J by 7 bases, leaving 9 bases between them. The CDR3 contains 13 residues.

CDR3 nucleotides: TGTGCCAGCAGTCCTAGCGGGAGAAGCACCGGGGAGCTGTTTTTT. As protein: CASSPSGRSTGELFF. The chain carries TRBV12-3 or TRBV12-4 and TRBJ2-2; 10 nucleotides line up with TRBD2. V shed 5 bases and J 4 bases; nucleotides not matched to a gene: 4. The CDR3 consists of 15 residues.

This clonotype was seen only a few times. The gene calls are TRBV7-9 and TRBJ2-3; tentative D call: TRBD1 (6 bases). This CDR3 region has 17 residues. Germline V gene data show CDR1 as SEHNR and CDR2 as FQNEAQ (reference sequence). Trimming stripped 8 bases from V and 0 bases from J, with 21 bases between. The CDR3 DNA follows: TGTGCCAGCCTACTTCCCCGGGACACCTCTAGCACAGATACGCAGTATTTT. Translated, it gives CASLLPRDTSSTDTQYF.

The chain couples TRBV2 to TRBJ1-5; D is unclear. The CDR3 has 14 amino acids. Germline lookup yields CDR1 SNHLY and CDR2 FYNNEI. V lost 7 bases and J lost 0, with 10 bases in between. The CDR3 here is CASTGRTSNQPQHF. CDR3 DNA sequence: TGTGCCAGCACCGGAAGAACTAGCAATCAGCCCCAGCATTTT.

This clonotype was counted a few times. The rearrangement uses TRBV11-3 and TRBJ2-4, with TRBD1 as a possible D gene (5 bases). This CDR3 is built from 14 residues. Trimming shortened V by 1 base and J by 7 bases, and 11 bases separated the two germline ends. Germline lookup yields CDR1 SGHNT and CDR2 YENEEA. This chain's CDR3 is CASSLGQGGNIQYF. CDR3 nucleotides: TGTGCCAGCAGCTTAGGGCAGGGCGGCAACATTCAGTACTTC.

This clonotype was recorded a few times. The J gene is TRBJ2-3, the V gene TRBV20-1; 7 bases are a match to TRBD1. Per germline, CDR1 DFQATT and CDR2 SNEGSKA (reference sequence). With 5 bases clipped from V and 2 bases from J, the junction kept 7 bases outside the gene matches. This CDR3 comprises 14 residues. The CDR3 sequence is CSARKTGNTDTQYF. The CDR3 DNA follows: TGCAGTGCTCGCAAGACAGGGAACACAGATACGCAGTATTTT.

The chain combines TRBV27 with TRBJ2-7; 8 bases fit TRBD1. The CDR3 consists of 14 residues. The trim removed 5 bases at V and 4 bases at J, leaving 7 bases unmatched. Germline CDR1 MNHEY, CDR2 SMNVEV (reference sequence). CDR3 DNA sequence: TGTGCCAGCAGTGACTCGCAGGGGGCTTACGAGCAGTACTTC. It translates to CASSDSQGAYEQYF.

This clonotype was detected a few times. The rearrangement joins TRBV10-3 to TRBJ2-6; D is tentatively TRBD1 or TRBD2 (5 bases each). CDR3 length: 15 residues. Germline assignment: CDR1 ENHRY and CDR2 SYGVKD. Deletions cut 1 base from V and 1 base from J, with 5 bases between. The CDR3 DNA is TGTGCCATCAGTGAGTGGGGGTCTGGGGCCAACGTCCTGACTTTC. This gives the protein CAISEWGSGANVLTF.

The table lists this clonotype with a few counts. J is TRBJ2-5 and V is TRBV6-1; tentative D call: TRBD1 (5 bases). The V gene lost 1 base and the J gene lost 5 bases, with 14 bases spanning the gap. CDR3 length: 15 residues. Germline assignment: CDR1 MNHNS and CDR2 SASEGT. The CDR3, as DNA: TGTGCCAGCAGTGAAGGGGCAGGGCTACGCGAGACCCAGTACTTC. Protein sequence: CASSEGAGLRETQYF.

This sequence joins TRBV14 and TRBJ2-3; 7 nucleotides match TRBD2. The germline V gene encodes CDR1 SGHDN and CDR2 FVKESK. Unmatched junction bases numbered 13, after V lost 2 bases and J lost 2 bases. CDR3 length: 18 amino acids. CDR3 protein: CASSQRLLLAALTDTQYF. In nucleotides, the CDR3 is TGTGCCAGCAGCCAAAGACTTCTCCTAGCGGCGCTCACAGATACGCAGTATTTT. Filled out from reference TRBV14 and TRBJ2-3, the complete variable domain reads EAGVTQFPSHSVIEKGQTVTLRCDPISGHDNLYWYRRVMGKEIKFLLHFVKESKQDESGMPNNRFLAERTGGTYSTLKVQPAELEDSGVYFCASSQRLLLAALTDTQYFGPGTRLTVL.

The chain carries TRBV4-1 and TRBJ2-5; D is perhaps TRBD1 (6 bases). With the DNA end fitting TRBJ2-7 better, the J assignment may be wrong. Germline V gives CDR1 MGHRA, CDR2 YSYEKL. The CDR3 extends over 15 amino acids. The CDR3: CASSHPGERMGEQYF. CDR3 in DNA: TGCGCCAGCAGCCACCCAGGGGAGCGTATGGGCGAGCAGTACTTC.

This clonotype appeared a few times. The V and J genes are TRBV7-3 and TRBJ2-1; TRBD2 agrees at 11 bases. CDR3 length equals 16 residues. Germline V lookup: CDR1 SGHTA, CDR2 FQGTGA. V shed 4 bases and J 6 bases; nucleotides not matched to a gene: 8. CDR3 amino acids: CASSSAVAGGFNEQFF. The CDR3 coding sequence is TGTGCCAGCAGCTCCGCCGTAGCGGGAGGGTTCAATGAGCAGTTCTTC.

The chain carries TRBV5-1 and TRBJ1-4; D might be TRBD1 (5 bases). V was trimmed by 2 bases and J by 7 bases, leaving 18 bases between them. CDR3 length equals 16 residues. Germline V gene lookup returns CDR1 SGHRS and CDR2 YFSETQ. Here the CDR3 reads CASSLSPTQGAEKLFF. The CDR3 DNA reads TGCGCCAGCAGCTTAAGCCCCACTCAGGGTGCTGAAAAACTGTTTTTT.

This sequence joins TRBV9 and TRBJ2-3; 7 bases align to TRBD1. Trimming at V came to 3 bases and at J to 7 bases, leaving 11 bases not matched to a gene. The CDR3 contains 15 residues. Germline V gene lookup returns CDR1 SGDLS and CDR2 YYNGEE. The CDR3, as DNA: TGTGCCAGCAGCGGTGCTCGGGACAGATGGTATACGCAGTATTTT. Translated, it gives CASSGARDRWYTQYF.

The genes are TRBV29-1 and TRBJ2-1, with D possibly matching TRBD1 (6 bases). V was pared by 5 bases and J by 5 bases, with 16 bases between. Germline CDR1 reads SQVTM; CDR2 reads ANQGSEA. The CDR3 covers 14 residues. This CDR3 is CSVTGWDNNNEQFF. The DNA of the CDR3 is TGCAGCGTTACCGGGTGGGACAACAACAATGAGCAGTTCTTC.